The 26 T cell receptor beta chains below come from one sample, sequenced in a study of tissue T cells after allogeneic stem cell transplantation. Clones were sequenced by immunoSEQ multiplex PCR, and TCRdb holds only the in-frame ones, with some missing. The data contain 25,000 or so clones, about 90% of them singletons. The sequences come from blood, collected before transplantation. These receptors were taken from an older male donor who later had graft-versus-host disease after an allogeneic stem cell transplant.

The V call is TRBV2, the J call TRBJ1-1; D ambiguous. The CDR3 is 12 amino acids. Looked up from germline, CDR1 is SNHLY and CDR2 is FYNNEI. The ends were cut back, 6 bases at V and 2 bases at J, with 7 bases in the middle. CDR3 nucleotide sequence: TGTGCCAGCAGGAGGGATAACACTGAAGCTTTCTTT. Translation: CASRRDNTEAFF.

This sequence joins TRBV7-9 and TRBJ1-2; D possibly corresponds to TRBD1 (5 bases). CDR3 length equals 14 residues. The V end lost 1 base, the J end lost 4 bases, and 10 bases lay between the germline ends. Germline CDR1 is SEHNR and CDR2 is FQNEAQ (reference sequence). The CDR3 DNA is TGTGCCAGCAGCTTAGATCAGGGTTCCTATGGCTACACCTTC. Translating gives CASSLDQGSYGYTF.

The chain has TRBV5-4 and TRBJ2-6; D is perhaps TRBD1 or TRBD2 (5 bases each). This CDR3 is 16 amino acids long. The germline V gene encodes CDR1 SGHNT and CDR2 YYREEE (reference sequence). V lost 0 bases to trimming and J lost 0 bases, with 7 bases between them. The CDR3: CASSLAGTSGANVLTF. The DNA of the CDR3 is TGTGCCAGCAGCTTGGCTGGGACCTCTGGGGCCAACGTCCTGACTTTC.

CDR3 protein: CASSPAGPNEKLFF. The CDR3 nucleotides are TGCGCCAGCAGCCCGGCGGGGCCTAATGAAAAACTGTTTTTT. The chain joins TRBV5-1 to TRBJ1-4, with D possibly being TRBD1 (5 bases). This CDR3 has 14 amino acids. The germline CDR1 and CDR2 sequences are SGHRS and YFSETQ. Trimming left V 4 bases short and J 3 bases short, with 10 bases between. Looking up the rest from reference TRBV5-1 and TRBJ1-4 gives the full variable domain: KAGVTQTPRYLIKTRGQQVTLSCSPISGHRSVSWYQQTPGQGLQFLFEYFSETQRNKGNFPGRFSGRQFSNSRSEMNVSTLELGDSALYLCASSPAGPNEKLFFGSGTQLSVL.

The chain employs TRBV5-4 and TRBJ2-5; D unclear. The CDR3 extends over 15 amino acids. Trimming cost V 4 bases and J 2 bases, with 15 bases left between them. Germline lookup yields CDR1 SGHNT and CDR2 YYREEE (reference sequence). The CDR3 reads CASSKNLRVQETQYF. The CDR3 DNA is TGTGCCAGCAGCAAAAACTTACGGGTACAAGAGACCCAGTACTTC.

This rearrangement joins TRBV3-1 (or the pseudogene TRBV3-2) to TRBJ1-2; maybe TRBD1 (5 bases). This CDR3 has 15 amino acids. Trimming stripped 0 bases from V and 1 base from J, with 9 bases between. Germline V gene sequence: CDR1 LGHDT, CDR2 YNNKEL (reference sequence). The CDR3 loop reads CASSQDWGGNYGYTF. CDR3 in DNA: TGTGCCAGCAGCCAAGATTGGGGGGGTAACTATGGCTACACCTTC.

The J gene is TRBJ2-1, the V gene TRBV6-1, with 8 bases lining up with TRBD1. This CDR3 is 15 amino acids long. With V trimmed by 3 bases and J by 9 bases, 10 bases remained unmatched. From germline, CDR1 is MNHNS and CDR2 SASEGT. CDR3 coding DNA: TGTGCCAGCAGTGACCAGGACAGGGCCTCGAGTGAGCAGTTCTTC. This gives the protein CASSDQDRASSEQFF.

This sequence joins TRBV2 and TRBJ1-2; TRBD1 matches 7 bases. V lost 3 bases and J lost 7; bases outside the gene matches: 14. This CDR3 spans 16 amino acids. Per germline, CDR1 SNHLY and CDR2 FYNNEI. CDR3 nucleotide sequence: TGTGCCAGCAGTGATTTCGCCAGGGGGACTGTTCGTGGCTACACCTTC. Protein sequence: CASSDFARGTVRGYTF.

This CDR3 reads CSAGQTPSTNEKLFF. The DNA for the CDR3 is TGCAGCGCGGGACAAACTCCATCGACTAATGAAAAACTGTTTTTT. This chain uses TRBV29-1 with TRBJ1-4; TRBD1 is a possible D gene (6 bases). V dropped 7 bases and J dropped 2 bases, with 17 bases sitting between them. Germline assignment: CDR1 SQVTM and CDR2 ANQGSEA. The CDR3 has 15 residues.

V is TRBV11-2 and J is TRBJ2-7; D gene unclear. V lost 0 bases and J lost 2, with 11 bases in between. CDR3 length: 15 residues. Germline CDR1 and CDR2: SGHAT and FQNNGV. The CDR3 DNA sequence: TGTGCCAGCAGCTTAGACAGGCCGACAACCTACGAGCAGTACTTC. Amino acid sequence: CASSLDRPTTYEQYF. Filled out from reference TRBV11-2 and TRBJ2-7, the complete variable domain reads EAGVAQSPRYKIIEKRQSVAFWCNPISGHATLYWYQQILGQGPKLLIQFQNNGVVDDSQLPKDRFSAERLKGVDSTLKIQPAKLEDSAVYLCASSLDRPTTYEQYFGPGTRLTVT.

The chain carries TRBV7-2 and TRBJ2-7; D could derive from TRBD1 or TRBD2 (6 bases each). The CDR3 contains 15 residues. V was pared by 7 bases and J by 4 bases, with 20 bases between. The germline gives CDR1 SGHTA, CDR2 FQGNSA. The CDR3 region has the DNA TGTGCCAGCACCCCTGCTGGGGGGCAGGGATACGAGCAGTACTTC. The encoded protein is CASTPAGGQGYEQYF.

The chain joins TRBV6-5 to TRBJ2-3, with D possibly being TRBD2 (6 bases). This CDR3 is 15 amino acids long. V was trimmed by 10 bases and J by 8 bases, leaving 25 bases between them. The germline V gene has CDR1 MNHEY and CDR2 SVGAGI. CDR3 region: CATFRQSSGPRTQYF. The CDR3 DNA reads TGTGCCACCTTTCGGCAGTCCAGCGGGCCTCGTACGCAGTATTTT.

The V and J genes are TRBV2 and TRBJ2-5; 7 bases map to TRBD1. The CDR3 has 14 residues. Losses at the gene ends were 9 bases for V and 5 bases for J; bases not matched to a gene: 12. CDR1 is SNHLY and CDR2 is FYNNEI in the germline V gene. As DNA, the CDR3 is TGTGCCAGTTCTAAAGCCGGACAGGTCGAGACCCAGTACTTC. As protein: CASSKAGQVETQYF.

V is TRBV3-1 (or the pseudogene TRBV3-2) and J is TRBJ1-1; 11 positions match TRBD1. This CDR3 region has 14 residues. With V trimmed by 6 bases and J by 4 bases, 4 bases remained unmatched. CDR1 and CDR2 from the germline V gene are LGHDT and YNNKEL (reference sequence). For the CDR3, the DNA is TGTGCCAGCAGTCTGGGACAGGGGGGCACTGAAGCTTTCTTT. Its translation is CASSLGQGGTEAFF.

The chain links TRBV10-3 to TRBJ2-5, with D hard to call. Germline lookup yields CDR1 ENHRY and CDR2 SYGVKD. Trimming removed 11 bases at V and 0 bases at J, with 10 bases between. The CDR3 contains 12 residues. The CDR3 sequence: CAVRSNQETQYF. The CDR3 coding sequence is TGTGCCGTCCGTAGTAACCAAGAGACCCAGTACTTC.

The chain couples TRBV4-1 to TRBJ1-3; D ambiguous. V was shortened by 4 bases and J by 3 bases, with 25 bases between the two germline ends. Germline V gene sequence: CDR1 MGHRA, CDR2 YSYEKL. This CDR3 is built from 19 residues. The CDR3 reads CASSPNTWDLAPGGNTIYF. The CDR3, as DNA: TGCGCCAGCAGCCCTAATACCTGGGATCTAGCTCCAGGTGGAAACACCATATATTTT.

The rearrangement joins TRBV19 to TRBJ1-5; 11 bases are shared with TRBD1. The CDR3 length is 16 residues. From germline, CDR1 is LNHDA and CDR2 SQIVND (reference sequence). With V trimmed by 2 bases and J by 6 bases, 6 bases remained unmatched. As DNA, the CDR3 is TGTGCCAGTAGTATAAAAGGGACAGGGGGAAGTCAGCCCCAGCATTTT. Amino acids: CASSIKGTGGSQPQHF.

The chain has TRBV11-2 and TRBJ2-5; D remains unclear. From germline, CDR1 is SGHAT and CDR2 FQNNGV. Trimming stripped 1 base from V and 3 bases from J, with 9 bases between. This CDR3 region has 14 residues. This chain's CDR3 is CASSLAWTEETQYF. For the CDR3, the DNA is TGTGCCAGCAGCTTAGCCTGGACGGAAGAGACCCAGTACTTC.

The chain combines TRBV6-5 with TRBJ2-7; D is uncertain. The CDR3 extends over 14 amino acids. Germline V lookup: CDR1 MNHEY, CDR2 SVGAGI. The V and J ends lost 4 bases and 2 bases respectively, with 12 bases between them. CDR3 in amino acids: CASSSDTPAYEQYF. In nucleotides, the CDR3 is TGTGCCAGCAGTTCAGACACTCCAGCCTACGAGCAGTACTTC.

CDR3 in DNA: TGTGCCAGCATAGGGGGGGACAGGGGGCCTCAGTACTTC. Its protein is CASIGGDRGPQYF. The chain has TRBV6-5 and TRBJ2-7, with 12 bases identical to TRBD1. The CDR3 runs to 13 residues. Trimming at V came to 7 bases and at J to 10 bases, leaving 8 bases not matched to a gene. The germline gives CDR1 MNHEY, CDR2 SVGAGI.

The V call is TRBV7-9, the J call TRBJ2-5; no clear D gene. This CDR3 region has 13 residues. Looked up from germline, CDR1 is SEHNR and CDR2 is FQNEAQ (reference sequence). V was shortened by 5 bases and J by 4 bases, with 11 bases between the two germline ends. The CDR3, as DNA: TGTGCCAGCAGCCCCGGCTCGGGAGAGACCCAGTACTTC. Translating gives CASSPGSGETQYF.

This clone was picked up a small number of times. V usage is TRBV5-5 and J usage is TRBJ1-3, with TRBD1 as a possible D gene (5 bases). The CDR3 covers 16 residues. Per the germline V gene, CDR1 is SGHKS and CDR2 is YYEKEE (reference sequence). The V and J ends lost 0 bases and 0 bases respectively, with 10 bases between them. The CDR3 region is CASSLDRTRSGNTIYF. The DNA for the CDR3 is TGTGCCAGCAGCTTGGACAGGACGCGCTCTGGAAACACCATATATTTT.

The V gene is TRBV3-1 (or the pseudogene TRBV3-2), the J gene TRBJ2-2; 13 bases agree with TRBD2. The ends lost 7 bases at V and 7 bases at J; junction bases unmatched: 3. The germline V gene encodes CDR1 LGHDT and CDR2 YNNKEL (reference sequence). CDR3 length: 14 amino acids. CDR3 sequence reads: CASTGLAGFGELFF. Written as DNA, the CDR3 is TGTGCCAGCACGGGACTAGCGGGGTTCGGGGAGCTGTTTTTT.

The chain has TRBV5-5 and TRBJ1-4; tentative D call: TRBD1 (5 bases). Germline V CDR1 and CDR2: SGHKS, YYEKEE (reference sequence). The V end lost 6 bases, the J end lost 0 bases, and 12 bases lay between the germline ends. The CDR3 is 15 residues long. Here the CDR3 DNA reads TGTGCCAGCAACCCACAGGCGGCAACTAATGAAAAACTGTTTTTT. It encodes CASNPQAATNEKLFF.

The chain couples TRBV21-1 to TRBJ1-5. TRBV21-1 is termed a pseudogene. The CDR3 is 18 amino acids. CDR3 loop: CASSKGETSTFRNQPQHF. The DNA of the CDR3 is TGTGCCAGCAGCAAAGGAGAAACCAGTACTTTTCGCAATCAGCCCCAGCATTTT.

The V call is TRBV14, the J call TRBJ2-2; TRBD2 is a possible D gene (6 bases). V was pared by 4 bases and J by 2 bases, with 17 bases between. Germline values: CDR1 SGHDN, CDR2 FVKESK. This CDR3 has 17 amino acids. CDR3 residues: CASSRVVTSHNTGELFF. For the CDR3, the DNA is TGTGCCAGCAGCCGGGTTGTTACTAGCCATAACACCGGGGAGCTGTTTTTT.